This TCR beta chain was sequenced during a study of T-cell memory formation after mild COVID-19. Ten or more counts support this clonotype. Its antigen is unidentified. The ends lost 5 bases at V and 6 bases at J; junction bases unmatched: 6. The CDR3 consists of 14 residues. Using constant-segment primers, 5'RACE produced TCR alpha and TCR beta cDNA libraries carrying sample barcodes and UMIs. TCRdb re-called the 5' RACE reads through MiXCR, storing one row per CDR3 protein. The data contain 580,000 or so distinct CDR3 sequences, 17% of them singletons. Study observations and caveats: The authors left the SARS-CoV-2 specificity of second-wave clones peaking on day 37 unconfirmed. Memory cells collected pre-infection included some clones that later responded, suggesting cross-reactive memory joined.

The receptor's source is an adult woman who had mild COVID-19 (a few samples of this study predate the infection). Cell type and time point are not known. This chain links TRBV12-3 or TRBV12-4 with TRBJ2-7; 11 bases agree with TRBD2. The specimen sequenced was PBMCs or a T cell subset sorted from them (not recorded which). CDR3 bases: TGTGCCAGCAGTAGACCCGGACTAGCGGGCGAGCAGTACTTC. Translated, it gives CASSRPGLAGEQYF.